This is a list of T cell receptor beta chains from one sample in a study of cytomegalovirus exposure and HLA in healthy donors. Sequencing used immunoSEQ multiplex PCR; TCRdb keeps in-frame clones, though not all of them. Seen here are more than 110,000 clones, approximately 94% observed once, and the top ten hold about 1.7%. Sequencing input: PBMCs. The receptors originated from a man between 18 and 29 years old in good health and CMV-seropositive. The CDR3 runs from the conserved cysteine through the conserved F or W. The D gene is left open where the match is weak. Rows give clone size only sometimes, using once, few, many, or a class for an expanded clone.

TRBV19,once,NA,TRBJ1-2,15,CASKREGGLDYGYTF,TGTGCCAGTAAACGTGAGGGAGGGCTCGACTATGGCTACACCTTC
TRBV5-4,NA,TRBD2,TRBJ2-7,15,CASSLATSDLSEQYF,TGTGCCAGCAGCTTGGCTACTAGCGACCTCAGCGAGCAGTACTTC
TRBV30,NA,TRBD1,TRBJ2-7,14,CAWRGTGSTYEQYF,TGTGCCTGGAGGGGGACAGGGAGTACCTACGAGCAGTACTTC
TRBV9,NA,NA,TRBJ2-1,15,CASSVEGHQYNEQFF,TGTGCCAGCAGCGTAGAAGGACACCAATACAATGAGCAGTTCTTC
TRBV28,NA,TRBD2,TRBJ2-3,16,CASRPNGAGASDTQYF,TGTGCCAGCAGACCAAACGGAGCGGGAGCATCCGATACGCAGTATTTT
TRBV19,NA,NA,TRBJ2-2,14,CASRRRVNTGELFF,TGTGCCAGTAGAAGGAGGGTGAACACCGGGGAGCTGTTTTTT
TRBV4-1,NA,NA,TRBJ1-4,13,CASRGQNNEKLFF,TGCGCCAGCAGAGGACAGAATAATGAAAAACTGTTTTTT
TRBV2,NA,TRBD1,TRBJ2-7,14,CASTSRDRPYEQYF,TGTGCCAGCACTTCCCGGGACAGACCCTACGAGCAGTACTTC
TRBV28,NA,TRBD1,TRBJ1-1,15,CASSPEQGARTEAFF,TGTGCCAGCAGTCCCGAACAGGGGGCTAGGACTGAAGCTTTCTTT
TRBV6-5,few,NA,TRBJ1-1,12,CASSTLGSEAFF,TGTGCCAGCAGCACCCTCGGGTCTGAAGCTTTCTTT
TRBV7-3,NA,NA,TRBJ1-2,12,CASSLRGRGYTF,TGTGCCAGCAGCTTAAGGGGGCGCGGCTACACCTTC
TRBV5-1,NA,TRBD1,TRBJ2-2,16,CASRIGQGFSTGELFF,TGCGCCAGCAGGATCGGACAGGGGTTCTCAACCGGGGAGCTGTTTTTT
TRBV7-8,once,NA,TRBJ2-1,15,CASSARRLQNNEQFF,TGTGCCAGCAGCGCTAGGAGACTACAGAACAATGAGCAGTTCTTC
TRBV9,NA,NA,TRBJ2-5,14,CASSVLGAGETQYF,TGTGCCAGCAGCGTTTTGGGGGCGGGAGAGACCCAGTACTTC
TRBV11-2,NA,TRBD2,TRBJ2-1,16,CASSLRRTSGYNEQFF,TGTGCCAGCAGCTTAAGACGGACTAGCGGATACAATGAGCAGTTCTTC
TRBV7-9,NA,TRBD1,TRBJ2-5,15,CASSLARGREETQYF,TGTGCCAGCAGCTTAGCCAGGGGGCGCGAAGAGACCCAGTACTTC
TRBV5-4,NA,TRBD1,TRBJ2-3,14,CASSFRGLTDTQYF,TGTGCCAGCAGCTTCAGGGGGCTAACAGATACGCAGTATTTT
TRBV2,NA,TRBD1,TRBJ1-4,20,CASLSLPGQGVSATNEKLFF,TGTGCCAGCTTAAGCCTCCCGGGACAGGGTGTTTCGGCAACTAATGAAAAACTGTTTTTT
TRBV5-6,NA,TRBD1,TRBJ2-1,17,CASSQLGDRAKGNEQFF,TGTGCCAGCAGCCAACTTGGGGACAGGGCGAAAGGGAATGAGCAGTTCTTC
TRBV7-9,NA,NA,TRBJ2-2,15,CASSLVGSNTGELFF,TGTGCCAGCAGCTTAGTCGGGAGTAACACCGGGGAGCTGTTTTTT
TRBV4-1,NA,NA,TRBJ1-1,14,CASSQEQGNTEAFF,TGCGCCAGCAGCCAAGAACAGGGGAACACTGAAGCTTTCTTT
TRBV29-1,NA,NA,TRBJ1-2,13,CSAFSGSNYGYTF,TGCAGCGCCTTTAGCGGGAGCAACTATGGCTACACCTTC
TRBV9,once,TRBD1,TRBJ2-3,14,CASSAGQVGDTQYF,TGTGCCAGCAGCGCAGGACAGGTGGGGGATACGCAGTATTTT
TRBV11-3,NA,NA,TRBJ2-1,15,CASSLDSVSLNEQFF,TGTGCCAGCAGCCTGGACTCCGTTAGTCTCAATGAGCAGTTCTTC
TRBV13,NA,TRBD2,TRBJ2-1,16,CASSLGLAGVNYEQFF,TGTGCCAGCAGCTTAGGACTAGCGGGAGTAAATTATGAGCAGTTCTTC
TRBV27,NA,TRBD2,TRBJ2-7,16,CASSFGTSGRAFEQYF,TGTGCCAGCAGTTTCGGGACTAGCGGGAGGGCCTTCGAGCAGTACTTC
TRBV7-9,NA,TRBD2,TRBJ2-7,13,CASSKTSGSQQYF,TGTGCCAGCAGCAAGACTAGCGGGAGCCAGCAGTACTTC
TRBV5-4,NA,NA,TRBJ2-3,15,CASSPRGSGTDTQYF,TGTGCCAGCAGTCCCCGGGGTTCGGGCACAGATACGCAGTATTTT
TRBV10-3,NA,TRBD2,TRBJ2-5,15,CAISESASGSETQYF,TGTGCCATCAGTGAGTCGGCTAGCGGGAGTGAGACCCAGTACTTC
TRBV28,NA,NA,TRBJ2-5,15,CASSSQDSSWETQYF,TGTGCCAGCAGTTCGCAGGACAGCTCCTGGGAGACCCAGTACTTC
TRBV7-9,NA,NA,TRBJ1-1,12,CASSLFISEAFF,TGTGCCAGCAGCTTATTTATTTCCGAAGCTTTCTTT
TRBV2,once,NA,TRBJ1-2,13,CASAGGLGYGYTF,TGTGCCAGCGCAGGAGGGCTTGGCTATGGCTACACCTTC
TRBV2,NA,NA,TRBJ2-2,12,CASSAVFGELFF,TGTGCCAGCAGCGCGGTTTTTGGGGAGCTGTTTTTT
TRBV5-6,NA,NA,TRBJ2-1,13,CASSLDRWNEQFF,TGTGCCAGCAGCTTGGACCGGTGGAATGAGCAGTTCTTC
TRBV7-6,NA,NA,TRBJ2-1,16,CASSSILRGTYNEQFF,TGTGCCAGCAGCTCAATTCTCAGGGGAACCTACAATGAGCAGTTCTTC
TRBV29-1,NA,NA,TRBJ2-5,12,CSVDSPEETQYF,TGCAGCGTTGATAGTCCGGAAGAGACCCAGTACTTC
TRBV7-6,NA,NA,TRBJ1-5,14,CASSLEGRDQPQHF,TGTGCCAGCAGCTTAGAAGGGAGGGATCAGCCCCAGCATTTT
TRBV5-1,NA,NA,TRBJ1-4,15,CASSSRDTTYEKLFF,TGCGCCAGCAGCTCGAGGGACACGACCTATGAAAAACTGTTTTTT
TRBV2,once,NA,TRBJ2-1,13,CASRLGSSGEQFF,TGTGCCAGCAGGTTAGGGTCCAGCGGTGAGCAGTTCTTC
TRBV6-1,NA,NA,TRBJ1-6,15,CASSEYEQGNSPLHF,TGTGCCAGCAGTGAATATGAACAGGGAAATTCACCCCTCCACTTT
TRBV13,NA,TRBD2,TRBJ2-1,19,CASSFETGPGTSDLNEQFF,TGTGCCAGCAGCTTTGAGACAGGCCCCGGGACTAGTGATCTAAATGAGCAGTTCTTC
TRBV5-4,NA,TRBD1,TRBJ2-5,15,CASSYGTGGGETQYF,TGTGCCAGCAGCTACGGGACAGGGGGCGGAGAGACCCAGTACTTC
TRBV28,NA,TRBD2,TRBJ2-5,14,CASKLSGGRETQYF,TGTGCCAGCAAGTTGAGCGGGGGTAGGGAGACCCAGTACTTC
TRBV2,NA,NA,TRBJ1-2,14,CASTGGEGADGYTF,TGTGCCAGCACGGGAGGAGAGGGAGCTGATGGCTACACCTTC
TRBV4-2,NA,TRBD2,TRBJ2-7,18,CASSQGPSGRTSSYEQYF,TGTGCCAGCAGCCAAGGACCTAGCGGGAGGACGAGCTCCTACGAGCAGTACTTC
TRBV6-5,once,TRBD1,TRBJ1-1,13,CASSETGDTEAFF,TGTGCCAGCAGCGAAACAGGGGACACTGAAGCTTTCTTT
TRBV28,NA,TRBD1,TRBJ1-4,17,CASSFGTGVQDNEKLFF,TGTGCCAGCAGTTTCGGGACAGGGGTTCAGGATAATGAAAAACTGTTTTTT
TRBV7-9,NA,TRBD2,TRBJ2-7,15,CASRYGTSEPYEQYF,TGTGCCAGCAGATACGGGACTAGCGAACCCTACGAGCAGTACTTC
TRBV5-1,NA,TRBD1,TRBJ1-1,16,CASSFTLQGAVTEAFF,TGCGCCAGCAGCTTTACCCTACAGGGGGCCGTCACTGAAGCTTTCTTT
TRBV6-1,once,TRBD1,TRBJ2-1,14,CASQVGQEVNEQFF,TGTGCCAGCCAGGTTGGACAGGAAGTAAATGAGCAGTTCTTC
TRBV6-1,once,NA,TRBJ2-7,14,CASNFQALSYEQYF,TGTGCCAGCAACTTCCAGGCACTTTCCTACGAGCAGTACTTC
TRBV7-8,NA,TRBD1,TRBJ2-7,13,CASSWPGGYEQYF,TGTGCCAGCAGCTGGCCAGGGGGCTACGAGCAGTACTTC
TRBV29-1,few,NA,TRBJ1-1,10,CSVRSTEAFF,TGCAGCGTTAGGAGCACTGAAGCTTTCTTT
TRBV18,NA,NA,TRBJ2-5,14,CASSPPIGGETQYF,TGTGCCAGCTCACCACCGATAGGGGGAGAGACCCAGTACTTC
TRBV5-1,NA,TRBD2,TRBJ2-1,16,CASSLLTSGSPNEQFF,TGCGCCAGCAGCCTCCTGACTAGCGGGAGTCCCAATGAGCAGTTCTTC
TRBV6-4,NA,TRBD2,TRBJ2-7,14,CASTAGTSLYEQYF,TGTGCCAGCACCGCCGGGACTAGTTTATACGAGCAGTACTTC
TRBV28,NA,NA,TRBJ2-7,16,CASSLAAGGPSYEQYF,TGTGCCAGCAGTTTGGCGGCAGGGGGGCCCTCCTACGAGCAGTACTTC
TRBV28,NA,TRBD2,TRBJ2-3,14,CASNLGRGTDTQYF,TGTGCCAGCAACTTGGGGAGGGGCACAGATACGCAGTATTTT
TRBV19,NA,TRBD1,TRBJ2-7,15,CASSIVTGATYEQYF,TGTGCCAGTAGTATAGTTACAGGGGCTACCTACGAGCAGTACTTC
TRBV2,NA,TRBD1,TRBJ2-7,14,CASNLVGGGYEQYF,TGTGCCAGCAACCTGGTAGGGGGCGGGTACGAGCAGTACTTC